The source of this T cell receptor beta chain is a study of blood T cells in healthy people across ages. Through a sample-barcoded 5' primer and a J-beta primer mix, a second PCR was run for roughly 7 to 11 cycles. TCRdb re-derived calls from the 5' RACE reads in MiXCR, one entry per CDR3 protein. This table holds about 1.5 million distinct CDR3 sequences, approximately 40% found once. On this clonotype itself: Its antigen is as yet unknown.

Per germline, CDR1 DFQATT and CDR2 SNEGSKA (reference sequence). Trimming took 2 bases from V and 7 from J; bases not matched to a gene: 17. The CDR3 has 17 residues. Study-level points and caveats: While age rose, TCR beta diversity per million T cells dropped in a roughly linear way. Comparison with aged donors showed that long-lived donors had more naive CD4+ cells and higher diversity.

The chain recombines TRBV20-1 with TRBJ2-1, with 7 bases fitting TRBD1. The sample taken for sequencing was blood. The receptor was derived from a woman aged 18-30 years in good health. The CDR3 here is CSARTKTGPRTINEQFF. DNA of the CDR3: TGCAGTGCTAGAACAAAGACAGGGCCCCGGACCATAAATGAGCAGTTCTTC.